This TCR beta chain came from a study of cytomegalovirus exposure and HLA in healthy donors. The study's findings and limits: Some TCR beta chains (roughly 160 of them) were listed as cytomegalovirus-associated.

For this clone: The antigen is not known.

Both 60 Vbeta primers and 13 Jbeta primers went into the PCR. The repertoire was sequenced with immunoSEQ multiplex PCR; TCRdb's copy has only in-frame clones and lacks some. The table has some 130,000 clones, around 83% seen once. This TCR came from a human donor in good health. Input material: PBMCs.

CDR3 in amino acids: CSVEDPDGSNGEAQYF. CDR3 bases: TGCAGCGTTGAAGACCCGGACGGATCGAACGGGGAGGCCCAGTACTTC. This rearrangement joins TRBV29-1 to TRBJ2-5; maybe TRBD2 (6 bases). The CDR3 totals 16 residues. Trimming pared 0 bases from V and 9 bases from J, leaving 23 bases between. Germline V gives CDR1 SQVTM, CDR2 ANQGSEA.